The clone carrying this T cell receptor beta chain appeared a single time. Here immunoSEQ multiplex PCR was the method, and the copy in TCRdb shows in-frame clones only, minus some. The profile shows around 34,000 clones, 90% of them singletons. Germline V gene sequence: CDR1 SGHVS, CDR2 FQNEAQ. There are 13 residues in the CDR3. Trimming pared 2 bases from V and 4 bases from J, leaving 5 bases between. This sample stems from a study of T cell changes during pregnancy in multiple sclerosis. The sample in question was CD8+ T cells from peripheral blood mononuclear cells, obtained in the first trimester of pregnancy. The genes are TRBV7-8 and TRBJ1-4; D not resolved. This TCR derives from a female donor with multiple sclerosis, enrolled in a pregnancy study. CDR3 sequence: CASSLSLNEKLFF. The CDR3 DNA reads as TGTGCCAGCAGCTTATCACTTAATGAAAAACTGTTTTTT.